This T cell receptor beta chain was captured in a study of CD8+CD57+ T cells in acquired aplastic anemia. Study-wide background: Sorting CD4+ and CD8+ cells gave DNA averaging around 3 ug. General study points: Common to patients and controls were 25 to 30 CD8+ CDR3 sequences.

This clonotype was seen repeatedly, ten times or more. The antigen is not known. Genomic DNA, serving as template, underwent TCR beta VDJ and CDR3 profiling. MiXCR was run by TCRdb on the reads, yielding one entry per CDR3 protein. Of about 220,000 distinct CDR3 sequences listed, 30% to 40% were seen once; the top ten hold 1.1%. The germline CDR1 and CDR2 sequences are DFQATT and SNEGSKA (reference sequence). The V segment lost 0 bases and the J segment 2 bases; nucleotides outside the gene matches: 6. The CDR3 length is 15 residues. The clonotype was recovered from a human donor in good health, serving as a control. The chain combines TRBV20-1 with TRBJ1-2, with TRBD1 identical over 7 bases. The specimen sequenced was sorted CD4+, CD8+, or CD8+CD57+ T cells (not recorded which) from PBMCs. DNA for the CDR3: TGCAGTGCTAGAGATTTACTGGGACAGAACTATGGCTACACCTTC. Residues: CSARDLLGQNYGYTF.